This TCR beta chain was captured in a study of T cell repertoires in cytomegalovirus infection. Study context: Both a matching HLA type and CMV infection were indicated by public TCR beta signatures.

Germline V gene data show CDR1 as MDHEN and CDR2 as SYDVKM. With 8 bases removed from V and 4 bases from J, the gap between germline ends came to 6 bases. The CDR3 is 11 amino acids. One entry per CDR3 protein, called by TCRdb with MiXCR from the reads. Here the sample spans 480,000 or so distinct CDR3 sequences, about 11% being singletons. This clonotype was found many times. Material: PBMCs. The V and J genes are TRBV28 and TRBJ1-5, with D unresolved. This receptor was identified in a human donor in good health (CMV status not recorded). Some clones in this sample may be carry-over from other donors' samples. The CDR3 bases are TGTGCCAGCGCTGGAAATCAGCCCCAGCATTTT. This codes for CASAGNQPQHF.